This T cell receptor (beta chain) comes out of a study of Graves' ophthalmopathy and Graves' hyperthyroidism. RNA transcripts served as template for amplifying TCR beta CDR3 sequences. Amplification began with first-round RT-PCR using HTBI primers, then second-round multiplex PCR was performed. In TCRdb, the multiplex PCR reads were re-called with MiXCR into one record per CDR3 protein. The repertoire has around 1,000,000 distinct CDR3 sequences, approximately 35% of them found once; the top ten carry 11%. This clonotype was seen ten or more times. Its target is unknown. Overall study results and limits: As the model predicted ophthalmopathy progression, it achieved a sensitivity of 70.59% and a specificity of 72% to 80%.

The V segment lost 0 bases and the J segment 6 bases; nucleotides outside the gene matches: 6. Germline loops: CDR1 KGHDR, CDR2 SFDVKD. The CDR3 is 15 amino acids. The chain combines TRBV24-1 with TRBJ1-2; 7 bases match TRBD1. The specimen was peripheral blood or thyroid tissue (not recorded which). The TCR was taken from an adult man with Graves' hyperthyroidism. This CDR3 is CATSDLSGTANGYTF. Written as DNA, the CDR3 is TGTGCCACCAGTGATTTGTCCGGGACAGCAAATGGCTACACCTTC.